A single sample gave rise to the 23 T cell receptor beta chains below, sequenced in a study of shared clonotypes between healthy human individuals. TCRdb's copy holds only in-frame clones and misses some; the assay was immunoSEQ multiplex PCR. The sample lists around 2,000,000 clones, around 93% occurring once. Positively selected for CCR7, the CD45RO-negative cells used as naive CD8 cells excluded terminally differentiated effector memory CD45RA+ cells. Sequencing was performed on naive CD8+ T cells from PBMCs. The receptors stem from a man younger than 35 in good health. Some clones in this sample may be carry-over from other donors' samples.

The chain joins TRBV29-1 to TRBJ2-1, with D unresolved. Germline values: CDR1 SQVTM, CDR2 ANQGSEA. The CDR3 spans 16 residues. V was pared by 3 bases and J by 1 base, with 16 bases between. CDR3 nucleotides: TGCAGCGTTGAGTCCCAGGAAAGGAATTCCTACAATGAGCAGTTCTTC. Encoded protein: CSVESQERNSYNEQFF.

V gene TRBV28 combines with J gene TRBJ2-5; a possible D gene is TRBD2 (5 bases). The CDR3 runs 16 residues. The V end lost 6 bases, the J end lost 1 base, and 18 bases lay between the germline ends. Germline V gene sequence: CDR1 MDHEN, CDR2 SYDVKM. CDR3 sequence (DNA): TGTGCCAGCAGCGCGTCGACTACCGTCTTCCAAGAGACCCAGTACTTC. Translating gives CASSASTTVFQETQYF.

CDR3 bases: TGCGCCAGCAGCCAAGTCGGGCTCGAGGGATGGGGTGCTTTCTTT. It is translated as CASSQVGLEGWGAFF. The V gene is TRBV4-1, the J gene TRBJ1-1, with D unresolved. Trimming left V 1 base short and J 11 bases short, with 20 bases between. Per germline, CDR1 MGHRA and CDR2 YSYEKL. The CDR3 loop spans 15 amino acids.

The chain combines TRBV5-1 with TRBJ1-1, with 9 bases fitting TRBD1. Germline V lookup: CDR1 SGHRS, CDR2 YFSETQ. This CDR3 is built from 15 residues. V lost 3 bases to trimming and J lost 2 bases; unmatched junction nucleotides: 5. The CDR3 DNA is TGCGCCAGCAGCTCCGGGACAGGGATCAACACTGAAGCTTTCTTT. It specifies CASSSGTGINTEAFF.

CDR3 sequence reads: CSVESPGTSGRAYGYEQYF. The CDR3 DNA reads TGCAGCGTCGAGAGCCCCGGGACTAGCGGGAGGGCCTATGGGTACGAGCAGTACTTC. The V call is TRBV29-1, the J call TRBJ2-7; 16 bases are a match to TRBD2. CDR3 length: 19 residues. Germline V gene data show CDR1 as SQVTM and CDR2 as ANQGSEA. J was trimmed by 4 bases and V by 6 bases; bases with no gene match: 18.

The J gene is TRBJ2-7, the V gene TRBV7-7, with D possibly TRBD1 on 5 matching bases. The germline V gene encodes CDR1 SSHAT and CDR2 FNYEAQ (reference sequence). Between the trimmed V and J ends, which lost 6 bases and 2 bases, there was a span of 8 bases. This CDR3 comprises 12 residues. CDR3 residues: CASRQGAYEQYF. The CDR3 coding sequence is TGTGCCAGCAGGCAAGGGGCCTACGAGCAGTACTTC.

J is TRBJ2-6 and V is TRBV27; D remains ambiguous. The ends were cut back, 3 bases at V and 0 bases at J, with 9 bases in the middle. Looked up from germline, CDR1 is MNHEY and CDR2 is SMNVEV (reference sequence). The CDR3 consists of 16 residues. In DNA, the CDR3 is TGTGCCAGCAGTTTCCTCACGGGCTCTGGGGCCAACGTCCTGACTTTC. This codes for CASSFLTGSGANVLTF.

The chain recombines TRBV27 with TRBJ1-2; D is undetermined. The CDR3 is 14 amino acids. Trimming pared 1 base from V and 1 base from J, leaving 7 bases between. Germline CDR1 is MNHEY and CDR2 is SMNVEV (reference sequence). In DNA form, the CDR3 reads TGTGCCAGCAGTTTATATCCAGATAACTATGGCTACACCTTC. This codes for CASSLYPDNYGYTF.

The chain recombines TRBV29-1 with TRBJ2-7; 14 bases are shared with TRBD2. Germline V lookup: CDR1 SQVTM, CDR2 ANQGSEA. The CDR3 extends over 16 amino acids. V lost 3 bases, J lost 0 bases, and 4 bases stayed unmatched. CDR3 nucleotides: TGCAGCGTTGAGGGACTAGCGGGAGCCGTCTCCTACGAGCAGTACTTC. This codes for CSVEGLAGAVSYEQYF.

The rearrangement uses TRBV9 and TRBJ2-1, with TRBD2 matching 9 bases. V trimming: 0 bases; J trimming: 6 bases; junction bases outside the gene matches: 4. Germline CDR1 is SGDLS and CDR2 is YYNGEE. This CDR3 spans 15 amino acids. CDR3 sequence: CASSVDSGSFNEQFF. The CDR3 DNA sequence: TGTGCCAGCAGCGTAGATAGCGGGAGTTTCAATGAGCAGTTCTTC.

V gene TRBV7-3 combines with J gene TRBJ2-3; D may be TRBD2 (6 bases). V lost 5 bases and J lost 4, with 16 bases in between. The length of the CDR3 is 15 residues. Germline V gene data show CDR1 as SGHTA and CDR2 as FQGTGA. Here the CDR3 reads CASSLRLGLADTQYF. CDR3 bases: TGTGCCAGCAGCCTCAGACTAGGATTAGCAGATACGCAGTATTTT.

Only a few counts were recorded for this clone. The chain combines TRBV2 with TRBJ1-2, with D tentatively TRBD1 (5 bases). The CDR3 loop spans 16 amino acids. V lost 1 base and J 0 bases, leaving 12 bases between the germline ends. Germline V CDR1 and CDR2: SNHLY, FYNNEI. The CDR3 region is CASSEVGQGTNYGYTF. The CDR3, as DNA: TGTGCCAGCAGTGAAGTTGGGCAGGGCACTAACTATGGCTACACCTTC.

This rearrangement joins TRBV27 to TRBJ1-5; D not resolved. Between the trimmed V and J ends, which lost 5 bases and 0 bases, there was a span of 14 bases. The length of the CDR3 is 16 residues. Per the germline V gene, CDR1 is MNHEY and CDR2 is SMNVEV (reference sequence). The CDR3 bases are TGTGCCAGCAGTCCCCGGACGGAGTATAGCAATCAGCCCCAGCATTTT. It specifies CASSPRTEYSNQPQHF.

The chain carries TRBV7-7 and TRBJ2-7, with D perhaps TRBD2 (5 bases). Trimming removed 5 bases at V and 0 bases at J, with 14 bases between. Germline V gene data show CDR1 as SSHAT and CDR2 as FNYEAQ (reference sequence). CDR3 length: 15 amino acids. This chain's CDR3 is CASSPGGGSSYEQYF. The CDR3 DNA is TGTGCCAGCAGCCCTGGCGGCGGGTCCTCCTACGAGCAGTACTTC.

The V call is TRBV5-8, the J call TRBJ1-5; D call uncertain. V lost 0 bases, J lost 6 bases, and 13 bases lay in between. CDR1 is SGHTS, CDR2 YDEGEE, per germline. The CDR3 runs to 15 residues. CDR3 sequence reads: CASSLVGGPGQPQHF. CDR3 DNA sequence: TGTGCCAGCAGCTTGGTTGGAGGGCCCGGTCAGCCCCAGCATTTT.

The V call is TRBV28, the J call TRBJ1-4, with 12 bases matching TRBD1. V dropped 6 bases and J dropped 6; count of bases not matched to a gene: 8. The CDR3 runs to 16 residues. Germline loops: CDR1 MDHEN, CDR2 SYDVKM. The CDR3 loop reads CASSLGQGALDEKLFF. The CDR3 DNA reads TGTGCCAGCAGCCTGGGACAGGGGGCTTTGGATGAAAAACTGTTTTTT.

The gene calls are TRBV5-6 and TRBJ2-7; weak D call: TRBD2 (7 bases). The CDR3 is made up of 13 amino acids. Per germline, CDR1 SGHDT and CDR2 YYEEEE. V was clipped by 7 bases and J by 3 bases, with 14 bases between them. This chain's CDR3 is CASRGASGYEQYF. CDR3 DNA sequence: TGTGCCAGCCGGGGGGCGAGCGGCTACGAGCAGTACTTC.

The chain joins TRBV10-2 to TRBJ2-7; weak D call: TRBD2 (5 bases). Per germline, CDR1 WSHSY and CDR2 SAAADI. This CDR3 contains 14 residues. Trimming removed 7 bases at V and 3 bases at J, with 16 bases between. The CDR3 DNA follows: TGCGCCAGCAAAGGTTTGGACTCATTCTACGAGCAGTACTTC. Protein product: CASKGLDSFYEQYF.

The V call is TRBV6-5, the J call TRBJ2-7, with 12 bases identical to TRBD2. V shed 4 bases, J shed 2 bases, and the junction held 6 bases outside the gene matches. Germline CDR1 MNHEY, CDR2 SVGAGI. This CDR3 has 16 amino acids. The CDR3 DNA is TGTGCCAGCAGTTCCCGACTAGCGGGAGTTACCTACGAGCAGTACTTC. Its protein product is CASSSRLAGVTYEQYF.

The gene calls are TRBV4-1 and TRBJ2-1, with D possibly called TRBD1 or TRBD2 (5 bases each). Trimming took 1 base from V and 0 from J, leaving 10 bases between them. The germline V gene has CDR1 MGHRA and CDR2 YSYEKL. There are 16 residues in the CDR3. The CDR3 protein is CASSQGLGDSYNEQFF. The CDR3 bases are TGCGCCAGCAGCCAAGGTTTGGGGGACTCCTACAATGAGCAGTTCTTC.

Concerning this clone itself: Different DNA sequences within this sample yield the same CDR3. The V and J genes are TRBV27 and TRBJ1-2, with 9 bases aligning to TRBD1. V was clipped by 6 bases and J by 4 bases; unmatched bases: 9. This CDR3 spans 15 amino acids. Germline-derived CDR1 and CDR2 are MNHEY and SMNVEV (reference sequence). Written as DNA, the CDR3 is TGTGCCAGCAGCCCAAGGACAGGGGCCAGCTATGGCTACACCTTC. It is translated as CASSPRTGASYGYTF.

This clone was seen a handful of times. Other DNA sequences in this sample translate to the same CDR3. CDR3 bases: TGTGCCAGCAGTTTAAGGGGGGCCTATGGCTACACCTTC. The encoded protein is CASSLRGAYGYTF. The V and J genes are TRBV27 and TRBJ1-2; D might be TRBD1 (6 bases). Germline loops: CDR1 MNHEY, CDR2 SMNVEV (reference sequence). With 2 bases removed from V and 4 bases from J, the gap between germline ends came to 8 bases. This CDR3 comprises 13 residues.

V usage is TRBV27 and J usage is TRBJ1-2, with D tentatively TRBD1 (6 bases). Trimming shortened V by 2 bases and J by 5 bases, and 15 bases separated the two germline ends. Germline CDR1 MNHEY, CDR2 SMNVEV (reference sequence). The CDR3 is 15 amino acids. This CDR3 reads CASSLLTGLGYGYTF. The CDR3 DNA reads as TGTGCCAGCAGTTTACTCACAGGGCTCGGGTATGGCTACACCTTC.